This T cell receptor (beta chain) came from a study of human T cells and chemical hapten exposure. Notes on the study in general: Sensitizing to DPC left TCRs with a frequency above 1 in 1000 unaltered.

Authors' data handling: TCRs per sample had a median of approximately 88,000 and ranged from about 23,224 to 750,000. TCRdb analysed the RACE reads with MiXCR anew, one entry per CDR3 protein. These V and J calls rely on TCRdb rather than the paper's analysis. The sample holds roughly 130,000 distinct CDR3 sequences; about 8.2% are singletons and the top ten take roughly 2%. Notes on this clonotype: What it binds is unknown.

The time point is: healthy volunteer bleed at 2 weeks. Total RNA came from unfractionated whole blood. The CDR3 is made up of 13 amino acids. V was shortened by 0 bases and J by 5 bases, with 7 bases between the two germline ends. CDR1 and CDR2 (germline): LGHDT, YNNKEL (reference sequence). The TCR was taken from a male donor in good health. Some clones in this sample may be carry-over from other donors' samples. Sequencing input: whole blood. The gene calls are TRBV3-1 and TRBJ1-1; no reliable D call. The DNA for the CDR3 is TGTGCCAGCAGCCAAGATCGCCGGACTGAAGCTTTCTTT. Translating gives CASSQDRRTEAFF.